This T cell receptor (beta chain) was captured in a study of T cells in Graves' hyperthyroidism and ophthalmopathy. General study points: Stable hyperthyroidism and ophthalmopathy were separated using 13 V-J signatures. The majority of expanded thyroid clonotypes above 0.001 also appeared in blood.

Amplified regions were TCR beta CDR3 sequences from RNA transcripts. The HTBI primer set served for first-round RT-PCR of the TCR CDR3. MiXCR, applied by TCRdb to the multiplex PCR reads, yields one record per CDR3 protein. The sample includes hundreds of thousands of distinct CDR3 sequences, around 15% of them seen just once. Concerning this clonotype: Its antigen is still unknown.

Germline V gene data show CDR1 as LGHNA and CDR2 as YSLEER. Trimming took 0 bases from V and 4 from J; bases not matched to a gene: 9. The CDR3 totals 16 residues. The receptor comes from a woman aged 18-29 years with Graves' hyperthyroidism. The chain links TRBV4-3 to TRBJ2-7; 7 bases map to TRBD1. The sequenced material came from blood. CDR3 amino acids: CASSQDAGTAGYEQYF. The CDR3 region has the DNA TGCGCCAGCAGCCAAGACGCCGGGACAGCAGGGTACGAGCAGTACTTC.